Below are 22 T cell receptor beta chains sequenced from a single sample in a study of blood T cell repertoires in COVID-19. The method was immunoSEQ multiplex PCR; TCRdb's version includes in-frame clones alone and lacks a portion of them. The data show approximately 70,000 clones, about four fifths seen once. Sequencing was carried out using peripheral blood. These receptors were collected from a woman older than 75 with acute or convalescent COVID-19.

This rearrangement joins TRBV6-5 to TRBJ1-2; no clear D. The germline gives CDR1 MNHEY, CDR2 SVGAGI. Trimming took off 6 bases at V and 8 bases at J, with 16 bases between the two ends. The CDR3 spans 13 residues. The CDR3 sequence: CASSSPRVGGYTF. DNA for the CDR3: TGTGCCAGCAGCTCCCCACGGGTCGGGGGCTACACCTTC.

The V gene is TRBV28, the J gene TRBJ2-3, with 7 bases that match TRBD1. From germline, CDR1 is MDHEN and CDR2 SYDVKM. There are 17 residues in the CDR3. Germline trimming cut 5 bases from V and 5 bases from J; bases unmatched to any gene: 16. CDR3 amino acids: CASSINRGRRGGDTQYF. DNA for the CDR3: TGTGCCAGCAGTATAAACAGGGGCCGGAGAGGGGGAGATACGCAGTATTTT.

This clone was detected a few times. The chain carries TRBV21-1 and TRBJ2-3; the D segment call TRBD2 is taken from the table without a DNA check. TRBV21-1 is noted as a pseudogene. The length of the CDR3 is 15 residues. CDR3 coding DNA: TGTGCCAGCAAAGGCACTAGCGGGAGGGTTGATACGCAGTATTTT. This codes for CASKGTSGRVDTQYF.

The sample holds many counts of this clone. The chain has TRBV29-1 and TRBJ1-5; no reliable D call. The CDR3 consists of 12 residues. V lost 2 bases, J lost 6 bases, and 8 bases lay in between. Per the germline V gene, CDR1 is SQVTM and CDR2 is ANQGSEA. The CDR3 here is CSVETLGQPQHF. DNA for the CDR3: TGCAGCGTTGAAACCCTAGGTCAGCCCCAGCATTTT.

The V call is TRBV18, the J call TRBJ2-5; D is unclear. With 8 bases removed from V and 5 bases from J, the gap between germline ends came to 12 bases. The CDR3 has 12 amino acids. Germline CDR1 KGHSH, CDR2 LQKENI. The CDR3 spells CASTSVRETQYF. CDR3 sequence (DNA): TGTGCCAGCACCAGCGTTCGGGAGACCCAGTACTTC.

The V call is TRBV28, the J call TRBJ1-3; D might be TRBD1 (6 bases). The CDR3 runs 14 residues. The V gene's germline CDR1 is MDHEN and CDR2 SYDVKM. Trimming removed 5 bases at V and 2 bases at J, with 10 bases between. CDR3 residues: CASSRTGPGNTIYF. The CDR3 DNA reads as TGTGCCAGCAGTCGAACAGGGCCTGGAAACACCATATATTTT.

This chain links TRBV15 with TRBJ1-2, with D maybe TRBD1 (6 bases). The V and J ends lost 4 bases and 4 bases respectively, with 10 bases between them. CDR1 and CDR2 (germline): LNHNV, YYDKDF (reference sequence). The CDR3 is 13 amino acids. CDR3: CATSNRESYGYTF. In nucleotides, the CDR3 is TGTGCCACCAGCAACAGGGAGAGCTATGGCTACACCTTC. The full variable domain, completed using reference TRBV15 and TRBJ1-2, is DAMVIQNPRYQVTQFGKPVTLSCSQTLNHNVMYWYQQKSSQAPKLLFHYYDKDFNNEADTPDNFQSRRPNTSFCFLDIRSPGLGDTAMYLCATSNRESYGYTFGSGTRLTVV.

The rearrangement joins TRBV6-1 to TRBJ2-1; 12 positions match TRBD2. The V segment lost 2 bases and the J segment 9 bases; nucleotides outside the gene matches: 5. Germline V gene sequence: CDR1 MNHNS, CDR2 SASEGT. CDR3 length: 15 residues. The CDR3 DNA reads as TGTGCCAGCAGTGAAACTAGCGGGAGGTATGGTGAGCAGTTCTTC. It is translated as CASSETSGRYGEQFF.

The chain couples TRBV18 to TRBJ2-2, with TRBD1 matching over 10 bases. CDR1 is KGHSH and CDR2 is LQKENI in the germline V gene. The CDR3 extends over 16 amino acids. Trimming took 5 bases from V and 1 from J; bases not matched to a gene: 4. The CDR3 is CASSKTGGLNTGELFF. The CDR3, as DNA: TGTGCCAGCTCAAAGACAGGGGGCTTGAACACCGGGGAGCTGTTTTTT.

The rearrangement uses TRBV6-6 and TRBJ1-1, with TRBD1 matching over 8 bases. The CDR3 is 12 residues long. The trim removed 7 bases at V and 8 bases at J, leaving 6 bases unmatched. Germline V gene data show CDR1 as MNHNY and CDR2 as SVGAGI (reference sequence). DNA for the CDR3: TGTGCCAGCAATCAGGGGGCCGCGGAAGCTTTCTTT. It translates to CASNQGAAEAFF.

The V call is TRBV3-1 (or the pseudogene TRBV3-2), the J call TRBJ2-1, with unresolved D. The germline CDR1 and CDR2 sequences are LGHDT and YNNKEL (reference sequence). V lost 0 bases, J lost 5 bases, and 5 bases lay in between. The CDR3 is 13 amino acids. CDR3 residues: CASSQEPNNEQFF. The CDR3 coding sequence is TGTGCCAGCAGCCAAGAACCTAACAATGAGCAGTTCTTC.

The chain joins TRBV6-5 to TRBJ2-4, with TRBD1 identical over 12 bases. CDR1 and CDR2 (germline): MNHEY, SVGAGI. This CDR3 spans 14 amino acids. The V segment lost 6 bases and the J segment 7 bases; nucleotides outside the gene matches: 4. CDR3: CASRLGQGANIQYF. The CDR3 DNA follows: TGTGCCAGCAGATTGGGACAGGGGGCGAACATTCAGTACTTC.

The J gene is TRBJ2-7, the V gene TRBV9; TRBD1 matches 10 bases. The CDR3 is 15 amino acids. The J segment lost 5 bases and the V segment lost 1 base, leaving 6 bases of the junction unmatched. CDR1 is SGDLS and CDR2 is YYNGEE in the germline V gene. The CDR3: CASSVQDRGSNEQYF. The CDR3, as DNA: TGTGCCAGCAGCGTACAGGACAGGGGGTCCAACGAGCAGTACTTC.

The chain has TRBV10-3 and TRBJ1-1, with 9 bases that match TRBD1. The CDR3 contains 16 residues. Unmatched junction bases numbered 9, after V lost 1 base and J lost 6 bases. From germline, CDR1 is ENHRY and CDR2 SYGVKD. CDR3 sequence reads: CAISEWDRVLAAEAFF. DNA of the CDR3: TGTGCCATCAGTGAGTGGGACAGGGTATTGGCTGCTGAAGCTTTCTTT.

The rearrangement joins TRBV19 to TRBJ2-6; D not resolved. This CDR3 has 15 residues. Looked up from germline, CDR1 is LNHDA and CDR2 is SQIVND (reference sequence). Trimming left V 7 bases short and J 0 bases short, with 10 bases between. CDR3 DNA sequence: TGTGCCAGTACCCTAGGCAGCTCTGGGGCCAACGTCCTGACTTTC. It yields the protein CASTLGSSGANVLTF. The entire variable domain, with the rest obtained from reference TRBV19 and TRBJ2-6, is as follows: DGGITQSPKYLFRKEGQNVTLSCEQNLNHDAMYWYRQDPGQGLRLIYYSQIVNDFQKGDIAEGYSVSREKKESFPLTVTSAQKNPTAFYLCASTLGSSGANVLTFGAGSRLTVL.

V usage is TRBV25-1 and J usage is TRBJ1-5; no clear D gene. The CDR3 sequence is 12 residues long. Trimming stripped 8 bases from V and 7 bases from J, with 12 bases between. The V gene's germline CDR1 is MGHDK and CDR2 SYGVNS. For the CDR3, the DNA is TGTGCCAGCCGGGAGGGTTGGCAGCCCCAGCATTTT. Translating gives CASREGWQPQHF.

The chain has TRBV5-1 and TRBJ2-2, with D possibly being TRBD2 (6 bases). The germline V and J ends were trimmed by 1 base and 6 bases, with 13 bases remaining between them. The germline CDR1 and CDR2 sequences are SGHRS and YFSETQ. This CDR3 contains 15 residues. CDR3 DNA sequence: TGCGCCAGCAGCTTGCCCAGCGGGTCGTCCGGGGAGCTGTTTTTT. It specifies CASSLPSGSSGELFF.

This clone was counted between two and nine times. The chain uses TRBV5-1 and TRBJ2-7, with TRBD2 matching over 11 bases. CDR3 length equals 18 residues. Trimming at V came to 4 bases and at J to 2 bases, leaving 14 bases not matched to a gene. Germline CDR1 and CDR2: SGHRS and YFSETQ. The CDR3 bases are TGCGCCAGCAGCCGAAGCTCCATAGCGGGAGGGCCACCCTACGAGCAGTACTTC. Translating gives CASSRSSIAGGPPYEQYF.

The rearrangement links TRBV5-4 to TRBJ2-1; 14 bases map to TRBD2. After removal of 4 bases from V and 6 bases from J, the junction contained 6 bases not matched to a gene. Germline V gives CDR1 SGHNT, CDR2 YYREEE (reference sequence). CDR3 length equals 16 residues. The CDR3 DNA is TGTGCCAGCAGCATAGGACTAGCGGGAGGTCTCAATGAGCAGTTCTTC. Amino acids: CASSIGLAGGLNEQFF.

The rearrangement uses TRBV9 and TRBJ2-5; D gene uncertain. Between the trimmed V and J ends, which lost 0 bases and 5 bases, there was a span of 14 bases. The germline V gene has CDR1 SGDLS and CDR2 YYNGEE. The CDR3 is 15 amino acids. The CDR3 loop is CASSVDRLDAETQYF. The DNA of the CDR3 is TGTGCCAGCAGCGTAGATCGGTTAGATGCGGAGACCCAGTACTTC. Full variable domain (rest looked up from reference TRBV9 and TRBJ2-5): DSGVTQTPKHLITATGQRVTLRCSPRSGDLSVYWYQQSLDQGLQFLIQYYNGEERAKGNILERFSAQQFPDLHSELNLSSLELGDSALYFCASSVDRLDAETQYFGPGTRLLVL.

The CDR3 nucleotides are TGCAGTGTTAAAGCCTTAGATACGCAGTATTTT. It translates to CSVKALDTQYF. The chain recombines TRBV20-1 with TRBJ2-3; unclear D gene. CDR1 and CDR2 (germline): DFQATT, SNEGSKA (reference sequence). Trimming pared 7 bases from V and 5 bases from J, leaving 10 bases between. This CDR3 contains 11 residues.

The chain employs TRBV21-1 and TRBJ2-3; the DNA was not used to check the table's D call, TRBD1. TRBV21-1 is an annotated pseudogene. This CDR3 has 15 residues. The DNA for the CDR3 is TGTGCCAGCACCAAATGGCAGGATGGCACAGATACGCAGTATTTT. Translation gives CASTKWQDGTDTQYF.